This T cell receptor beta chain was recorded in a study of identifying expanded T cells in peripheral blood. This table comes from immunoSEQ multiplex PCR, and its TCRdb copy is limited to in-frame clones, with some not included. The sample records 50,000 to 60,000 clones, 82% being singletons. The study's findings and limits: Clone count variance between roughly 2-week samples rose with total template count. Roughly 1.1 clones differed between technical replicates, versus about 17 and 20 over time.

As for this clone: As yet, its antigen is unknown.

Collection occurred without any documented infections or immune events in donors. Looked up from germline, CDR1 is MNHEY and CDR2 is SVGAGI. The CDR3 is 13 residues long. The V gene lost 3 bases and the J gene lost 1 base, with 6 bases spanning the gap. This rearrangement joins TRBV6-5 to TRBJ1-1; D uncertain. Sequencing input: blood. The receptor comes from a person between 18 and 75 years old in good health. CDR3 protein: CASSYQQNTEAFF. Written as DNA, the CDR3 is TGTGCCAGCAGTTATCAACAGAACACTGAAGCTTTCTTT.